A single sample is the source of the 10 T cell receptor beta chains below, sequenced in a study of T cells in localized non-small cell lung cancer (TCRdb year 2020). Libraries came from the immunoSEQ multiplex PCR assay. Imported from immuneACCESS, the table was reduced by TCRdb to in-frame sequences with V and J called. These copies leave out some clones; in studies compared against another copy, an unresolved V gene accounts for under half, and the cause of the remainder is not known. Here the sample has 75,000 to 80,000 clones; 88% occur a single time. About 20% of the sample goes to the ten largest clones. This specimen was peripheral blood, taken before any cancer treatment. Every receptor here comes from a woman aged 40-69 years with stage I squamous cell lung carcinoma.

CDR3 sequence: CASSEWGGRGLFF. CDR3 DNA: TGTGCCAGCAGTGAATGGGGAGGGAGAGGACTGTTTTTT. This sequence joins TRBV2 and TRBJ1-4; no reliable D call. Trimming left V 2 bases short and J 13 bases short, with 14 bases between. The CDR3 totals 13 residues. In germline, CDR1 is SNHLY, CDR2 FYNNEI.

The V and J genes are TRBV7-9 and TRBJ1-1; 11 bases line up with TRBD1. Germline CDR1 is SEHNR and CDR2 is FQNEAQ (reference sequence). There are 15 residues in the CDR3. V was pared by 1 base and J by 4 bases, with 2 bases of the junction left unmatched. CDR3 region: CASSLGTGGPTEAFF. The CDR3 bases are TGTGCCAGCAGCTTAGGGACAGGGGGCCCCACTGAAGCTTTCTTT.

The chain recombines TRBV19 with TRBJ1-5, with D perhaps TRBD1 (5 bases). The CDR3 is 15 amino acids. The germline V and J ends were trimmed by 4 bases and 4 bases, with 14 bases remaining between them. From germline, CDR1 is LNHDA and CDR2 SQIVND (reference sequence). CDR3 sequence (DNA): TGTGCCAGTAGTACTCGACAGAGAGATAATCAGCCCCAGCATTTT. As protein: CASSTRQRDNQPQHF. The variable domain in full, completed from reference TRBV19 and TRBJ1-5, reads DGGITQSPKYLFRKEGQNVTLSCEQNLNHDAMYWYRQDPGQGLRLIYYSQIVNDFQKGDIAEGYSVSREKKESFPLTVTSAQKNPTAFYLCASSTRQRDNQPQHFGDGTRLSIL.

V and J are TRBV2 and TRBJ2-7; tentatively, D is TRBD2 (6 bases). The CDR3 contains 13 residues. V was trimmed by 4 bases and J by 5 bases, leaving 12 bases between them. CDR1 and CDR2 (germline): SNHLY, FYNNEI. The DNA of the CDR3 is TGTGCCAGCAGTGTGGTGGGCGGGAACGAGCAGTACTTC. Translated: CASSVVGGNEQYF.

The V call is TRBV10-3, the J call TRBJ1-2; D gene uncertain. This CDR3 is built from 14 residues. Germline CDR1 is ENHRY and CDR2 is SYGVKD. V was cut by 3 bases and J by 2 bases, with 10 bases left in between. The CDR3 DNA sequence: TGTGCCATCAGTGATTCGGGTGGGAACTATGGCTACACCTTC. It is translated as CAISDSGGNYGYTF.

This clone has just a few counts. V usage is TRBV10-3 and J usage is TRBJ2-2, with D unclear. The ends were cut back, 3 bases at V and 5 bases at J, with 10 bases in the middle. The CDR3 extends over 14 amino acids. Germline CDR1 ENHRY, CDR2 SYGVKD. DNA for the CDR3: TGTGCCATCAGTGACGGTTATGGGACCGGGGAGCTGTTTTTT. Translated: CAISDGYGTGELFF.

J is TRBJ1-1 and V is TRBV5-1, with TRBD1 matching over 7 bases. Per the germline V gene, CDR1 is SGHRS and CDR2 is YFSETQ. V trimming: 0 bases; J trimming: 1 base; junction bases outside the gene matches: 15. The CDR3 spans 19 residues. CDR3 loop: CASSLDPDRDDIRNTEAFF. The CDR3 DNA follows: TGCGCCAGCAGCTTGGACCCAGACAGGGATGATATCCGGAACACTGAAGCTTTCTTT.

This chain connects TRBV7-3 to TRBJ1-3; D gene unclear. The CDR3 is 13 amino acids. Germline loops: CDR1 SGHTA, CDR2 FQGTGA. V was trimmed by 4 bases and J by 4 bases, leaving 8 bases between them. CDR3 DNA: TGTGCCAGCAGCTCGGACGGAGGAAACACCATATATTTT. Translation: CASSSDGGNTIYF.

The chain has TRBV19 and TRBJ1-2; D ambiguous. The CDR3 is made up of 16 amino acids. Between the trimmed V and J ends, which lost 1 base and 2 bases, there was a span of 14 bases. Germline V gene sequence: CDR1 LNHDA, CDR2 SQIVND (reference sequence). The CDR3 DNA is TGTGCCAGTAGTATAGTCGGTGCCCTCAGGAACTATGGCTACACCTTC. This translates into CASSIVGALRNYGYTF.

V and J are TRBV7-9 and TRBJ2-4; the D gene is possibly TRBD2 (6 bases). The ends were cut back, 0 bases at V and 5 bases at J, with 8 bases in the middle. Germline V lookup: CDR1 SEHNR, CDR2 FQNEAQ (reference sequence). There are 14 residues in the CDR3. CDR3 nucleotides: TGTGCCAGCAGCTTAGCGGGGGGTCAAAACATTCAGTACTTC. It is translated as CASSLAGGQNIQYF.